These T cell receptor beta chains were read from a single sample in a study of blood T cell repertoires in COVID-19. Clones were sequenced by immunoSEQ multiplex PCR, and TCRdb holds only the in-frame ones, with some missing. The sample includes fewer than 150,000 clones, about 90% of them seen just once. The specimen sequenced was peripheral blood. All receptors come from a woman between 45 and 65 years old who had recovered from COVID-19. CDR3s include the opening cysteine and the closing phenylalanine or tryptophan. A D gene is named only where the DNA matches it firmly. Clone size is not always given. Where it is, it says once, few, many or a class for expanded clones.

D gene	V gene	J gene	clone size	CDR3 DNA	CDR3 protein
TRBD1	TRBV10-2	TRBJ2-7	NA	TGCGCCAGCAGTCTTCGGGACAGGGGGCAGGAGCAGTACTTC	CASSLRDRGQEQYF
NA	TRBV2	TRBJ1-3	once	TGTGCCAGCAGTGCCGCAGGGGCCGCTGGAAACACCATATATTTT	CASSAAGAAGNTIYF
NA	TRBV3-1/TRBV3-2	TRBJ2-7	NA	TGTGCCAGCAGCCCTGGACTATACGAGCAGTACTTC	CASSPGLYEQYF
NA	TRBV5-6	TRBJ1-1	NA	TGTGCCAGCAGCTTGGCCCGAGGGGGAGCTTTCTTT	CASSLARGGAFF
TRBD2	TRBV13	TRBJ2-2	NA	TGTGCCAGCAGCACCACAGAACCGGGACTAGCGGGCCTTGAGAACACCGGGGAGCTGTTTTTT	CASSTTEPGLAGLENTGELFF
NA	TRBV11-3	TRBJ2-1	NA	TGTGCCAGCAGCTCCAGGGTTGATGAGCAGTTCTTC	CASSSRVDEQFF
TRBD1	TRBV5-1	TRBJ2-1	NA	TGCGCCAGCAGCTCACAGGGGTTCTCCTACAATGAGCAGTTCTTC	CASSSQGFSYNEQFF
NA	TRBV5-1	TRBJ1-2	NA	TGCGCCAGCAGCTTGGAAGGCGGGGGTGGCTACACCTTC	CASSLEGGGGYTF
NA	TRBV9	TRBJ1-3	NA	TGTGCCAGCAGCGTAGCTACAGGGAAAGGAAACACCATATATTTT	CASSVATGKGNTIYF
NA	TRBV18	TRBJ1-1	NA	TGTGCCAGCCTAACCGGGTCTTTAACTGAAGCTTTCTTT	CASLTGSLTEAFF
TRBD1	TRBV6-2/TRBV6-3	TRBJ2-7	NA	TGTGCCAGCAGTCGACAGGGGTACGAGCAGTACTTC	CASSRQGYEQYF
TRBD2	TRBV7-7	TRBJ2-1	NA	TGTGCCAGCAGCCGGGCTAGCGGGGGGCGAGACAATGAGCAGTTCTTC	CASSRASGGRDNEQFF
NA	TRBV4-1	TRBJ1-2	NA	TGCGCCAGCAGCCAACCGACGGACAGAAAACGTGGGGGCTACACCTTC	CASSQPTDRKRGGYTF
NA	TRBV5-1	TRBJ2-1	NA	TGCGCCAGCAGCTTGCAGGCTCCAACCTACAATGAGCAGTTCTTC	CASSLQAPTYNEQFF
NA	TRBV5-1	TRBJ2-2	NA	TGCGCCAGCAGAATACCCCAGGGGGGCGCAACCGGGGAGCTGTTTTTT	CASRIPQGGATGELFF
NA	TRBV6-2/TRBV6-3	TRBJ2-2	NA	TGTGCCAGCAGTGGAAGAGGGGGGGAGCTGTTTTTT	CASSGRGGELFF
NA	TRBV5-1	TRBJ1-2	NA	TGCGCCAGCAGCTTGGGAGTCGGGGGCTATGGCTACACCTTC	CASSLGVGGYGYTF
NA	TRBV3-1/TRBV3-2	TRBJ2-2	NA	TGTGCCAGCAGCCAAGATGGCCAGGCCGGGGAGCTGTTTTTT	CASSQDGQAGELFF
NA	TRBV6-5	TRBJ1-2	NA	TGTGCCAGCAGTTACTCCCAGGGTTCCTTTGGCTACACCTTC	CASSYSQGSFGYTF
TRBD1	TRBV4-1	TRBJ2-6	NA	TGCGCCAGCAGCCCAACAGGGGCAAACTCTGGGGCCAACGTCCTGACTTTC	CASSPTGANSGANVLTF
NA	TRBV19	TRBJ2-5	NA	TGTGCCAGTAGTATAAGCGGAGGGGAGACCCAGTACTTC	CASSISGGETQYF
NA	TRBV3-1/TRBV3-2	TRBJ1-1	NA	TGTGCCAGCAGCCAAGGAGGTTTTAGCCAAGCTTTCTTT	CASSQGGFSQAFF
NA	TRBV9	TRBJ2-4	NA	TGTGCCAGCAGCTCAGGGGAAGGGATTCAGTACTTC	CASSSGEGIQYF
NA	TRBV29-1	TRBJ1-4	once	TGCAGCGTCGGGTTTTCTAATGAAAAACTGTTTTTT	CSVGFSNEKLFF
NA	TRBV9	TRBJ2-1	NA	TGTGCCAGCAGCGAGTTACGAGCGGACTCCTACAATGAGCAGTTCTTC	CASSELRADSYNEQFF
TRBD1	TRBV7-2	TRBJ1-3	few	TGTGCCAGCAGCGCCTCAGGGGGTGGCTCTGGAAACACCATATATTTT	CASSASGGGSGNTIYF
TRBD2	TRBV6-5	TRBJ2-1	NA	TGTGCCAGCAGTATCCGACTAGCCGCCAACAATGAGCAGTTCTTC	CASSIRLAANNEQFF
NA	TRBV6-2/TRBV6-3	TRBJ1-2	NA	TGTGCCAGCAGTTACGGTACAGGATTCTATGGCTACACCTTC	CASSYGTGFYGYTF